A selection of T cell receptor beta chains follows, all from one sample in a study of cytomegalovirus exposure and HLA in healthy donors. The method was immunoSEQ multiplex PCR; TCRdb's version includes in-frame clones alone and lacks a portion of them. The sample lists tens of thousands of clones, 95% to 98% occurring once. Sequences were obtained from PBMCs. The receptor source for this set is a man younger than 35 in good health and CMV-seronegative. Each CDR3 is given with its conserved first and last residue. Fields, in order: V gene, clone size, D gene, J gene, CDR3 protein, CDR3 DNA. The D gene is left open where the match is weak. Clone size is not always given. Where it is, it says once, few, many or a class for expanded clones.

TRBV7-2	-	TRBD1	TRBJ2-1	CASSFLRRGTDEQFF	TGTGCCAGCAGCTTCCTTCGCAGGGGGACGGATGAGCAGTTCTTC
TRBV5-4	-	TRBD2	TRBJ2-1	CASSFRLAGFNEQFF	TGTGCCAGCAGCTTTAGGCTAGCGGGATTCAATGAGCAGTTCTTC
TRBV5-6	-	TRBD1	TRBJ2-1	CASSPGTGYNEQFF	TGTGCCAGCAGTCCTGGGACAGGTTACAATGAGCAGTTCTTC
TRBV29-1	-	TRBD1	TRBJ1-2	CSAHRGDGYTF	TGCAGCGCCCACAGGGGGGATGGCTACACCTTC
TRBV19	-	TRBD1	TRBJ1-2	CASSIADWTGLAGYTF	TGTGCCAGTAGTATAGCGGATTGGACAGGCCTCGCGGGCTACACCTTC
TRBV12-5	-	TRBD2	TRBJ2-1	CASGFGGLAGGGFF	TGTGCTAGTGGTTTCGGTGGGCTAGCGGGCGGCGGGTTCTTC
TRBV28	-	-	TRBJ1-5	CASSPLEGDQPQHF	TGTGCCAGCAGTCCCCTCGAAGGGGATCAGCCCCAGCATTTT
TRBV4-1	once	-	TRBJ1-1	CASRGGLVNTEAFF	TGCGCCAGCCGAGGCGGGCTGGTGAACACTGAAGCTTTCTTT
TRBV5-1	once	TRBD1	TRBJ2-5	CASSLWDSQETQYF	TGCGCCAGCAGCTTGTGGGACAGCCAAGAGACCCAGTACTTC
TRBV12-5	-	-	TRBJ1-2	CASGLSTGPSRNGYTF	TGTGCTAGTGGTTTGTCGACAGGCCCAAGTCGTAATGGCTACACCTTC
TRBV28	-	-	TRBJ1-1	CASRFRRDTEAFF	TGTGCCAGTCGGTTTAGGAGAGACACTGAAGCTTTCTTT
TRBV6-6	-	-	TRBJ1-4	CASIITTRGGNEKLFF	TGTGCCAGCATCATTACAACGCGGGGTGGGAATGAAAAACTGTTTTTT
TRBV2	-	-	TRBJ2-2	CASRDFYTGELFF	TGTGCCAGCAGGGACTTCTACACCGGGGAGCTGTTTTTT
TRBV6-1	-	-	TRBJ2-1	CASNRLVDSHEQFF	TGTGCCAGCAACAGACTAGTCGATTCTCATGAGCAGTTCTTC
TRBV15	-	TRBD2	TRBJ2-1	CATSRDVWEGNEQFF	TGTGCCACCAGCAGAGATGTTTGGGAGGGGAATGAGCAGTTCTTC
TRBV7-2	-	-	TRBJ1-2	CASSLSTVAGYTF	TGTGCCAGCAGCTTATCGACAGTGGCGGGCTACACCTTC
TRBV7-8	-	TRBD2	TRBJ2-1	CASSPGGTSGSHEQFF	TGTGCCAGCAGCCCAGGGGGGACTAGCGGGAGCCATGAGCAGTTCTTC
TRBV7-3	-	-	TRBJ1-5	CASSLTKKEGQPQHF	TGTGCCAGCAGCTTAACAAAAAAGGAGGGTCAGCCCCAGCATTTT
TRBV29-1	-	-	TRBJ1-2	CSGAERPFWGYTF	TGCAGCGGAGCGGAACGACCTTTTTGGGGCTACACCTTC
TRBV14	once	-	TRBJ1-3	CASSQDRTGNTIYF	TGTGCCAGCAGCCAAGACAGAACTGGAAACACCATATATTTT
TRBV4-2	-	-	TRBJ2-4	CASSQGRQGMAKNIQYF	TGTGCCAGCAGCCAAGGTCGGCAGGGGATGGCCAAAAACATTCAGTACTTC
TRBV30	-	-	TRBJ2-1	CAWGGGNYEQFF	TGTGCCTGGGGGGGAGGTAACTATGAGCAGTTCTTC
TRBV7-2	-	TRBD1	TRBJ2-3	CASSPNRGTDTQYF	TGTGCCAGCAGCCCAAACAGGGGAACAGATACGCAGTATTTT
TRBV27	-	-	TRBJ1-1	CASSTATGLTEAFF	TGTGCCAGCAGTACCGCGACAGGCCTTACTGAAGCTTTCTTT
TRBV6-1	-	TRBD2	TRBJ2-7	CASSVISGSKNEQYF	TGTGCCAGCAGCGTCATAAGCGGGAGTAAAAACGAGCAGTACTTC
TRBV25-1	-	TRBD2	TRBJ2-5	CASSEGWGLAGWETQYF	TGTGCCAGCAGTGAAGGGTGGGGACTAGCGGGATGGGAGACCCAGTACTTC
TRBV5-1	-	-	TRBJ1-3	CASSSLGEDGNTIYF	TGCGCCAGCAGCTCCCTAGGGGAAGATGGAAACACCATATATTTT
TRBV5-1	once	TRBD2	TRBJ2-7	CASSPREPGGEQYF	TGCGCCAGCAGTCCTAGGGAGCCGGGGGGTGAGCAGTACTTC
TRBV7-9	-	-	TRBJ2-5	CASSPLGETQYF	TGTGCCAGCAGCCCCCTCGGGGAGACCCAGTACTTC
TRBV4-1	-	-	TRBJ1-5	CASSPGTAFNQPQHF	TGCGCCAGCAGCCCCGGAACAGCCTTCAATCAGCCCCAGCATTTT
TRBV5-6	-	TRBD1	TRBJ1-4	CASSLGQRNEKLFF	TGTGCCAGCTCATTGGGACAGCGAAATGAAAAACTGTTTTTT
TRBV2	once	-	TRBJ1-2	CASSGDTYGYTF	TGTGCCAGCAGTGGGGACACCTATGGCTACACCTTC
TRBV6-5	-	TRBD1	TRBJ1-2	CASSRGYRYGYTF	TGTGCCAGCAGCAGGGGGTATCGCTATGGCTACACCTTC
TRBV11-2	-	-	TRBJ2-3	CASSLGAGRGTDTQYF	TGTGCCAGCAGCTTAGGGGCGGGAAGGGGCACAGATACGCAGTATTTT
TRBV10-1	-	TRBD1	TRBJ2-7	CASSPTGGEQYF	TGCGCCAGCAGTCCCACAGGGGGAGAGCAGTACTTC
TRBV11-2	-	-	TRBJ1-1	CASSLYSRGGDTEAFF	TGTGCCAGCAGCTTATACTCGAGGGGGGGGGACACTGAAGCTTTCTTT
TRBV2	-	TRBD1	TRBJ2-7	CASRAETGDTYEQYF	TGTGCCAGCAGGGCCGAGACAGGGGATACCTACGAGCAGTACTTC
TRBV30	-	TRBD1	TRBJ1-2	CAWSSFLGQAKGYTF	TGTGCCTGGAGTTCATTCCTCGGACAGGCGAAAGGCTACACCTTC
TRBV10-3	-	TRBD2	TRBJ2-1	CATLLAGGRNEQFF	TGTGCCACCCTACTAGCGGGAGGTAGGAATGAGCAGTTCTTC
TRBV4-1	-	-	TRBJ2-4	CASSRGGAQDLKNIQYF	TGCGCCAGCAGCCGGGGGGGGGCACAGGACCTCAAAAACATTCAGTACTTC
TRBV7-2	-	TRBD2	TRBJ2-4	CASSFTSGSAKNIQYF	TGTGCCAGCAGCTTTACGAGCGGGAGTGCCAAAAACATTCAGTACTTC
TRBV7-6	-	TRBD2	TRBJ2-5	CASSTVTAGGPWETQYF	TGTGCCAGCAGCACCGTAACGGCGGGAGGGCCTTGGGAGACCCAGTACTTC
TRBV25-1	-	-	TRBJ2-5	CASEGVRETQYF	TGTGCCAGTGAGGGGGTTCGGGAGACCCAGTACTTC
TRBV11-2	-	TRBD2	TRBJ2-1	CASFGGSVYNEQFF	TGTGCCAGCTTTGGCGGGAGCGTCTACAATGAGCAGTTCTTC
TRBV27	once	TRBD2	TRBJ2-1	CASTPRAGGPSEQFF	TGTGCCAGCACCCCAAGGGCGGGAGGGCCTAGTGAGCAGTTCTTC
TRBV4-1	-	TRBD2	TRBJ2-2	CASSQVGTTVAAGELFF	TGCGCCAGCAGCCAAGTAGGGACTACTGTTGCGGCCGGGGAGCTGTTTTTT
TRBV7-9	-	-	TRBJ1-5	CASSYGGPQSNQPQHF	TGTGCCAGCAGCTACGGAGGTCCCCAGAGCAATCAGCCCCAGCATTTT
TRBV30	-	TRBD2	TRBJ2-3	CAWTPGLAGGGDTQYF	TGTGCCTGGACCCCGGGACTAGCGGGAGGGGGGGATACGCAGTATTTT
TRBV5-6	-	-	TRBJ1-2	CASSLGMEDYGYTF	TGTGCCAGCAGCCTTGGAATGGAGGACTATGGCTACACCTTC
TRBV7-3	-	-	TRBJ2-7	CASSPTGGGYEQYF	TGTGCCAGCAGCCCTACAGGGGGGGGCTACGAGCAGTACTTC
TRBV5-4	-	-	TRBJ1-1	CASSLDRGTEAFF	TGTGCCAGCAGCTTGGATCGGGGCACTGAAGCTTTCTTT
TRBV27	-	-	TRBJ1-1	CASSSSTGRDTEAFF	TGTGCCAGCAGTTCGTCCACCGGTCGAGACACTGAAGCTTTCTTT
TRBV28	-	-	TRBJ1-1	CASSFRGLNTEAFF	TGTGCCAGCAGTTTCAGGGGACTGAACACTGAAGCTTTCTTT
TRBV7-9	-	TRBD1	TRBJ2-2	CASSGTGQGRNTGELFF	TGTGCCAGCAGCGGGACGGGACAGGGGAGGAACACCGGGGAGCTGTTTTTT
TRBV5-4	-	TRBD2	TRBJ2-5	CASSWTSGETQYF	TGTGCCAGCAGCTGGACTAGCGGGGAGACCCAGTACTTC
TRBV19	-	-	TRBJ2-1	CASGIQVTNEQFF	TGTGCCAGTGGAATACAGGTGACTAATGAGCAGTTCTTC